This entry lists 30 T cell receptor beta chains sequenced from one sample in a study of cytomegalovirus exposure and HLA in healthy donors. TCRdb's table, derived via immunoSEQ multiplex PCR, lists solely in-frame clones and lacks some. The sample has 200,000 to 250,000 clones, approximately 83% seen once. The sequenced sample was PBMCs. These receptors originate from a young woman in good health and CMV-seropositive.

V and J are TRBV7-2 and TRBJ2-2, with 8 bases fitting TRBD1. The CDR3 sequence is 14 residues long. Germline CDR1 and CDR2: SGHTA and FQGNSA. Trimming removed 4 bases from V and 5 bases from J; junction bases left unmatched: 3. CDR3 nucleotides: TGTGCCAGCAGCTCAAGACAGGGGACCGGGGAGCTGTTTTTT. Encoded protein: CASSSRQGTGELFF.

The CDR3 region has the DNA TGCGCCAGCGGGGACAGGGCGTATGGCTACACCTTC. Amino acid sequence: CASGDRAYGYTF. The V and J genes are TRBV5-1 and TRBJ1-2; 9 nucleotides line up with TRBD1. The junction had 3 bases not matched to a gene; V was cut back by 7 bases and J by 5 bases. CDR1 is SGHRS and CDR2 is YFSETQ in the germline V gene. The CDR3 has 12 residues.

The chain is built from TRBV9 and TRBJ2-7; TRBD2 aligns across 10 bases. Looked up from germline, CDR1 is SGDLS and CDR2 is YYNGEE. After removal of 2 bases from V and 3 bases from J, the junction contained 8 bases not matched to a gene. The CDR3 runs to 16 residues. CDR3 in amino acids: CASSVAPGTSVYEQYF. The CDR3 nucleotides are TGTGCCAGCAGCGTTGCACCCGGGACTAGCGTCTACGAGCAGTACTTC.

The rearrangement joins TRBV20-1 to TRBJ1-1; D unresolved. The CDR3 spans 11 residues. V was cut by 3 bases and J by 1 base, with 3 bases left in between. Per the germline V gene, CDR1 is DFQATT and CDR2 is SNEGSKA (reference sequence). CDR3 in DNA: TGCAGTGCTAGTAGGAACACTGAAGCTTTCTTT. This encodes CSASRNTEAFF.

The chain employs TRBV29-1 and TRBJ1-1; maybe TRBD1 (6 bases). Trimming pared 6 bases from V and 0 bases from J, leaving 14 bases between. The CDR3 is 14 amino acids. From germline, CDR1 is SQVTM and CDR2 ANQGSEA. CDR3 DNA: TGCAGCGTACGATCCGGGACACTGAACACTGAAGCTTTCTTT. Translating it yields CSVRSGTLNTEAFF.

This clone was observed once. The rearrangement joins TRBV2 to TRBJ1-4; tentative D call: TRBD1 (5 bases). Germline V gene sequence: CDR1 SNHLY, CDR2 FYNNEI. This CDR3 region has 15 residues. V lost 5 bases and J 8 bases, leaving 18 bases between the germline ends. CDR3 loop: CASSRAGGMQEKLFF. As DNA, the CDR3 is TGTGCCAGCAGTCGGGCGGGGGGAATGCAAGAAAAACTGTTTTTT. Drawing the rest from reference TRBV2 and TRBJ1-4, the complete variable domain is EPEVTQTPSHQVTQMGQEVILRCVPISNHLYFYWYRQILGQKVEFLVSFYNNEISEKSEIFDDQFSVERPDGSNFTLKIRSTKLEDSAMYFCASSRAGGMQEKLFFGSGTQLSVL.

This clone was seen a few times. The chain uses TRBV18 and TRBJ2-2, with TRBD2 identical over 11 bases. This CDR3 region has 17 residues. CDR1 KGHSH and CDR2 LQKENI come from the germline V gene. The ends lost 0 bases at V and 1 base at J; junction bases unmatched: 1. CDR3 residues: CASSPPTSGMNTGELFF. The CDR3 DNA sequence: TGTGCCAGCTCACCACCGACTAGCGGGATGAACACCGGGGAGCTGTTTTTT.

The chain uses TRBV30 and TRBJ1-1; a weak D match, TRBD1 (6 bases). The CDR3 covers 13 residues. Between the trimmed V and J ends, which lost 0 bases and 5 bases, there was a span of 10 bases. CDR1 is GTSNPN and CDR2 is SVGIG in the germline V gene (reference sequence). CDR3 protein: CAWSVRGGTEAFF. CDR3 bases: TGTGCCTGGAGTGTACGAGGGGGGACTGAAGCTTTCTTT.

The chain has TRBV10-2 and TRBJ2-7, with 12 nucleotides matching TRBD2. In germline, CDR1 is WSHSY, CDR2 SAAADI. With V trimmed by 7 bases and J by 7 bases, 17 bases remained unmatched. This CDR3 is built from 17 residues. In nucleotides, the CDR3 is TGCGCCAGCATCGCAGGACTAGCGGGAACAAGGACGGGAGAGCAGTACTTC. Residues: CASIAGLAGTRTGEQYF.

The chain is built from TRBV20-1 and TRBJ2-7; D may be TRBD2 (5 bases). Trimming cost V 6 bases and J 4 bases, with 10 bases left between them. Looked up from germline, CDR1 is DFQATT and CDR2 is SNEGSKA (reference sequence). The CDR3 loop spans 11 amino acids. CDR3 nucleotide sequence: TGCAGTGCATCGGGGAGATACGAGCAGTACTTC. As protein: CSASGRYEQYF.

This clone was counted between two and nine times. The V gene is TRBV9, the J gene TRBJ1-2; 9 bases line up with TRBD1. CDR3 length: 16 amino acids. The junction had 10 bases not matched to a gene; V was cut back by 0 bases and J by 7 bases. Looked up from germline, CDR1 is SGDLS and CDR2 is YYNGEE. This CDR3 reads CASSVESGQGLFGYTF. The CDR3 DNA sequence: TGTGCCAGCAGCGTAGAGTCGGGACAGGGTTTATTTGGCTACACCTTC.

V is TRBV7-8 and J is TRBJ1-1, with D unclear. V gave up 6 bases and J gave up 4 bases, with 18 bases separating them. Germline lookup yields CDR1 SGHVS and CDR2 FQNEAQ. This CDR3 has 15 amino acids. CDR3 in DNA: TGTGCCAGCAGTCCCCCGAGGGCTGGTGGCACTGAAGCTTTCTTT. Encoded protein: CASSPPRAGGTEAFF.

The chain employs TRBV30 and TRBJ1-2; D is perhaps TRBD1 (5 bases). The CDR3 is 13 residues long. Trimming shortened V by 6 bases and J by 6 bases, and 17 bases separated the two germline ends. In germline, CDR1 is GTSNPN, CDR2 SVGIG (reference sequence). The CDR3 sequence is CACDHSLGHGYTF. In DNA, the CDR3 is TGTGCCTGTGATCACTCCTTGGGGCATGGCTACACCTTC.

In this sample, this clone turned up once. The chain carries TRBV28 and TRBJ2-1; 9 bases align to TRBD1. The CDR3 is made up of 13 amino acids. Looked up from germline, CDR1 is MDHEN and CDR2 is SYDVKM. The junction had 3 bases not matched to a gene; V was cut back by 2 bases and J by 10 bases. The CDR3 spells CASSLPDRGEQFF. Here the CDR3 DNA reads TGTGCCAGCAGTTTACCCGACAGGGGGGAGCAGTTCTTC.

The rearrangement uses TRBV19 and TRBJ2-3, with 7 bases lining up with TRBD2. Germline V gives CDR1 LNHDA, CDR2 SQIVND (reference sequence). CDR3 size: 15 residues. With 5 bases clipped from V and 2 bases from J, the junction kept 7 bases outside the gene matches. DNA of the CDR3: TGTGCCAGTAGTTTAGGGGAGGGGACCACAGATACGCAGTATTTT. Translating gives CASSLGEGTTDTQYF.

The rearrangement uses TRBV6-5 and TRBJ1-3; the D is unclear. From germline, CDR1 is MNHEY and CDR2 SVGAGI. The CDR3 covers 15 residues. V lost 6 bases and J 0 bases, leaving 12 bases between the germline ends. In DNA form, the CDR3 reads TGTGCCAGCAGCAAACAGCGATACTCTGGAAACACCATATATTTT. It encodes CASSKQRYSGNTIYF.

This sequence joins TRBV7-6 and TRBJ2-7; D is undetermined. Trimming removed 5 bases from V and 4 bases from J, with 12 bases in between. CDR1 and CDR2 (germline): SGHVS, FNYEAQ. This CDR3 is built from 13 residues. CDR3 protein: CASSLSSTYEQYF. CDR3 bases: TGTGCCAGCAGCCTCTCCTCCACTTACGAGCAGTACTTC.

This clone was picked up many times. The rearrangement joins TRBV29-1 to TRBJ1-1, with a weak D call TRBD1 (5 bases). The germline gives CDR1 SQVTM, CDR2 ANQGSEA. V lost 3 bases and J lost 1, with 15 bases in between. The CDR3 spans 15 residues. As DNA, the CDR3 is TGCAGCGTTGATCGGTCGGGGGGGACGAACACTGAAGCTTTCTTT. It encodes CSVDRSGGTNTEAFF.

This chain joins TRBV2 and TRBJ1-2; D remains ambiguous. Germline V gives CDR1 SNHLY, CDR2 FYNNEI. The CDR3 is made up of 11 amino acids. Trimming took 8 bases from V and 2 from J, leaving 6 bases between them. The CDR3 loop reads CASPENYGYTF. CDR3 nucleotide sequence: TGTGCCAGCCCCGAGAACTATGGCTACACCTTC.

This clone was picked up one time. The rearrangement links TRBV27 to TRBJ2-7; D is possibly TRBD2 (7 bases). The CDR3 is made up of 13 amino acids. Trimming removed 6 bases at V and 2 bases at J, with 11 bases between. Germline V gives CDR1 MNHEY, CDR2 SMNVEV (reference sequence). The CDR3 DNA reads as TGTGCCAGCAGCCCCGGGGGGCCCTACGAGCAGTACTTC. Protein: CASSPGGPYEQYF.

The chain couples TRBV5-4 to TRBJ2-1; D is unresolved. CDR3 length equals 16 residues. V shed 0 bases and J shed 7 bases, with 17 bases lying between them. Germline assignment: CDR1 SGHNT and CDR2 YYREEE (reference sequence). The CDR3: CASSLGGKALGNEQFF. The DNA for the CDR3 is TGTGCCAGCAGCTTGGGAGGTAAGGCCCTGGGGAATGAGCAGTTCTTC.

Here the CDR3 reads CASSSPFRDREGEQYF. For the CDR3, the DNA is TGTGCCAGCAGTTCACCTTTCCGGGACAGGGAAGGCGAGCAGTACTTC. The J gene is TRBJ2-7, the V gene TRBV6-5, with TRBD1 matching 9 bases. CDR1 and CDR2 from the germline V gene are MNHEY and SVGAGI. There are 16 residues in the CDR3. V dropped 4 bases and J dropped 6; count of bases not matched to a gene: 13.

The rearrangement links TRBV18 to TRBJ1-5; possible D gene TRBD1, 5 bases. Trimming pared 0 bases from V and 6 bases from J, leaving 15 bases between. The CDR3 contains 16 residues. Germline V gene lookup returns CDR1 KGHSH and CDR2 LQKENI. In DNA form, the CDR3 reads TGTGCCAGCTCACCACCGGGGCAGTCGAGTAGTCAGCCCCAGCATTTT. This codes for CASSPPGQSSSQPQHF.

On this clone: Other DNA sequences in this specimen translate into the identical CDR3. The CDR3 region has the DNA TGTGCCAGCAGTTTATCGACAGGGGGCTACGAGCAGTACTTC. It encodes CASSLSTGGYEQYF. The gene calls are TRBV28 and TRBJ2-7; 9 bases align to TRBD1. CDR3 length equals 14 residues. Germline CDR1 MDHEN, CDR2 SYDVKM. Trimming at V came to 1 base and at J to 3 bases, leaving 1 base not matched to a gene.

As to this clone: The sample has other DNA sequences that encode this CDR3 too. The V and J genes are TRBV27 and TRBJ1-1; D unresolved. The CDR3 sequence is 13 residues long. CDR1 and CDR2 (germline): MNHEY, SMNVEV (reference sequence). Trimming took off 2 bases at V and 1 base at J, with 5 bases between the two ends. The CDR3 spells CASSLTGNTEAFF. In nucleotides, the CDR3 is TGTGCCAGCAGTTTAACGGGGAACACTGAAGCTTTCTTT.

The chain couples TRBV10-3 to TRBJ1-1; 8 positions agree with TRBD1. J gave up 3 bases and V 0 bases, and 0 bases lay outside the gene matches. The germline CDR1 and CDR2 sequences are ENHRY and SYGVKD. The CDR3 is 14 residues long. The CDR3 nucleotides read TGTGCCATCAGTGAGTCGACAGGGGACACTGAAGCTTTCTTT. Protein sequence: CAISESTGDTEAFF.

The gene calls are TRBV27 and TRBJ2-7; D is possibly TRBD2 (6 bases). Germline V lookup: CDR1 MNHEY, CDR2 SMNVEV (reference sequence). Trimming cost V 0 bases and J 3 bases, with 9 bases left between them. The CDR3 is 14 amino acids. In nucleotides, the CDR3 is TGTGCCAGCAGTTTATCAGGAGGGGTCTACGAGCAGTACTTC. Residues: CASSLSGGVYEQYF.

The V and J genes are TRBV4-3 and TRBJ2-3; 7 bases align to TRBD2. V trimming: 2 bases; J trimming: 6 bases; junction bases outside the gene matches: 11. The CDR3 is 16 amino acids. Germline V CDR1 and CDR2: LGHNA, YSLEER. CDR3 in DNA: TGCGCCAGCAGCCAAAATACGGCGGGAGAGGGGGATACGCAGTATTTT. It is translated as CASSQNTAGEGDTQYF.

The chain uses TRBV27 and TRBJ2-7; D is undetermined. Germline CDR1 and CDR2: MNHEY and SMNVEV (reference sequence). The CDR3 runs to 16 residues. V lost 3 bases and J 1 base, leaving 16 bases between the germline ends. The CDR3 coding sequence is TGTGCCAGCAGTTTTGGGCAGAGGATCTCATCCTACGAGCAGTACTTC. Protein: CASSFGQRISSYEQYF.

The genes are TRBV4-1 and TRBJ2-7; weak D call: TRBD1 (5 bases). The CDR3 runs to 18 residues. Germline V CDR1 and CDR2: MGHRA, YSYEKL. V was pared by 1 base and J by 2 bases, with 21 bases between. The CDR3 DNA is TGCGCCAGCAGCCAAGCCTATGGTGGTGGGGCTCAGACCTACGAGCAGTACTTC. This encodes CASSQAYGGGAQTYEQYF.